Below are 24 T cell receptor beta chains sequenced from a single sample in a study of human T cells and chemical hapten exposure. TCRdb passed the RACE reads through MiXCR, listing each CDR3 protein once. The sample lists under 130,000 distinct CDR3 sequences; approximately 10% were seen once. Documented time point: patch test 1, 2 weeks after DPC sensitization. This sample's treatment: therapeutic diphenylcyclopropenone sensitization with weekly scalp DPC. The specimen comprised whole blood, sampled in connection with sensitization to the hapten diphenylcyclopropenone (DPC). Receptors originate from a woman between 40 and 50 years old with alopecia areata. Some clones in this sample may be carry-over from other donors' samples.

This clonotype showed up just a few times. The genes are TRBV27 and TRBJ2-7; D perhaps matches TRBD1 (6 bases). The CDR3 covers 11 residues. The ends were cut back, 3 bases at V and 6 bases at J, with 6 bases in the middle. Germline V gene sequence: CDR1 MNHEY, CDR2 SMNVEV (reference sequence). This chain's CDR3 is CASSFRGEQYF. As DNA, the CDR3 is TGTGCCAGCAGTTTCAGGGGCGAGCAGTACTTC.

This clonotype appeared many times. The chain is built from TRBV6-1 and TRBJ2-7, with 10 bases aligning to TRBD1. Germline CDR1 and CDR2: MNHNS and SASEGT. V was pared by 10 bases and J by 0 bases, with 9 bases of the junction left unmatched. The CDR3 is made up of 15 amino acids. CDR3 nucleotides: TGTGCCACCCAGTCCGGGACAGGGGTCTCCTACGAGCAGTACTTC. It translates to CATQSGTGVSYEQYF.

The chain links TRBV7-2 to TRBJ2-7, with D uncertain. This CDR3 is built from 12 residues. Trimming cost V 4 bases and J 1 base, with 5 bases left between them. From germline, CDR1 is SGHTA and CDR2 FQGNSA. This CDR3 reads CASSSHSYEQYF. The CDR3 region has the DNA TGTGCCAGCAGCTCCCATTCCTACGAGCAGTACTTC.

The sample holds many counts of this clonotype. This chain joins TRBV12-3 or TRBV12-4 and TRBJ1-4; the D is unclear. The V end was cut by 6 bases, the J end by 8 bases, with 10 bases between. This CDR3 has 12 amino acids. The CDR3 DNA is TGTGCCAGCAGCTCGACCCAAGAAAAACTGTTTTTT. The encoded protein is CASSSTQEKLFF.

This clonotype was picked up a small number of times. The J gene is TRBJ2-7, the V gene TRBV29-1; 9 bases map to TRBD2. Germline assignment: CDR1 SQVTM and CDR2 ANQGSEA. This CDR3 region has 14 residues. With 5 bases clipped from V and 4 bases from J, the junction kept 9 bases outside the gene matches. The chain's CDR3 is CSVLERGARYEQYF. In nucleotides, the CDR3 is TGCAGCGTTCTCGAGCGGGGGGCTAGGTACGAGCAGTACTTC.

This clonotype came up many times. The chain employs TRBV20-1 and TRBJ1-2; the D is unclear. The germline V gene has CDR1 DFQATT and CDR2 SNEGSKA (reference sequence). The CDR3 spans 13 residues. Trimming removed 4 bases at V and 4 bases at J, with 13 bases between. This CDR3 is CSATELTTYGYTF. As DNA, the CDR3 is TGCAGTGCTACCGAGTTAACTACCTATGGCTACACCTTC.

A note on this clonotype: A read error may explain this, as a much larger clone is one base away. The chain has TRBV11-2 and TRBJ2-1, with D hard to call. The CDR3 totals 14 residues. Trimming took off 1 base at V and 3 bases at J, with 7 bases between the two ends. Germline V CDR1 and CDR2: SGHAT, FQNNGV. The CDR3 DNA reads TGTGCCAGCAGCTTAGGAGGCGTCTACAATGAGCAGTTCTTC. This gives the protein CASSLGGVYNEQFF.

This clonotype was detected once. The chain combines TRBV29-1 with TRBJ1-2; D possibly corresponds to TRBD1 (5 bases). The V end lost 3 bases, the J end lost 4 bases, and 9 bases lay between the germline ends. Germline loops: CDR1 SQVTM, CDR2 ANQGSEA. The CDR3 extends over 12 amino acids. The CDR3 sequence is CSVDQGLYGYTF. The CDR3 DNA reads TGCAGCGTTGACCAGGGTCTCTATGGCTACACCTTC.

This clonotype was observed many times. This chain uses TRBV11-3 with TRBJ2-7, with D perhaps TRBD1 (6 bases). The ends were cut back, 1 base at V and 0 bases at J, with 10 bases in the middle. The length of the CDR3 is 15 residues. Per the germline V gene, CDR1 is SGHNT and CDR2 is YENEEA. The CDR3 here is CASSLGTGSSYEQYF. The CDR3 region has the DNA TGTGCCAGCAGCTTAGGTACAGGGAGCTCCTACGAGCAGTACTTC.

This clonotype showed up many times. The CDR3 DNA follows: TGTGCCAGCAGCTTAGATAGCGGCACAGATACGCAGTATTTT. It codes for CASSLDSGTDTQYF. The V gene is TRBV11-2, the J gene TRBJ2-3; TRBD2 might be the D (5 bases). Per germline, CDR1 SGHAT and CDR2 FQNNGV. This CDR3 region has 14 residues. Trimming left V 0 bases short and J 1 base short, with 5 bases between.

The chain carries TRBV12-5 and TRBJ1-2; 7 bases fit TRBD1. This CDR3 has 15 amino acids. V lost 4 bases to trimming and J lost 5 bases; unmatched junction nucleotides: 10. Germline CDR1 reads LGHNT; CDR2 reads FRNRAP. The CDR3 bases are TGTGCTAGTGGTTCGCTGGGACAGACTCCGTATGGCTACACCTTC. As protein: CASGSLGQTPYGYTF.

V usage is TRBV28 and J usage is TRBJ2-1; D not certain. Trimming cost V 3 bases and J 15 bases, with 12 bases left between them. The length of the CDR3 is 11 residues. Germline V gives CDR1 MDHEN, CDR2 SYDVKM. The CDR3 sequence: CASSLPGRAFF. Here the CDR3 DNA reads TGTGCCAGCAGTTTGCCGGGCCGGGCGTTCTTC. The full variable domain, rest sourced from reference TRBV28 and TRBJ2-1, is DVKVTQSSRYLVKRTGEKVFLECVQDMDHENMFWYRQDPGLGLRLIYFSYDVKMKEKGDIPEGYSVSREKKERFSLILESASTNQTSMYLCASSLPGRAFFGPGTRLTVL.

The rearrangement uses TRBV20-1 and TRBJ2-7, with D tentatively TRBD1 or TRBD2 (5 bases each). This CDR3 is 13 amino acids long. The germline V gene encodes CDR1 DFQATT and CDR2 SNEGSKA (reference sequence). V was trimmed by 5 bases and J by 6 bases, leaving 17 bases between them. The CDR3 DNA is TGCAGTGCTCCCCTTGGGGGAGTGGGCGAGCAGTACTTC. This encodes CSAPLGGVGEQYF.

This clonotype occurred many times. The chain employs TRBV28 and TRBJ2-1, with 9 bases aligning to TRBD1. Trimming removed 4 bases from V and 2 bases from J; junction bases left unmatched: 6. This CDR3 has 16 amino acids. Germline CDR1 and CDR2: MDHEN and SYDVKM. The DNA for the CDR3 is TGTGCCAGCAGTTCCCTCGACAGGGGGGCCTACAATGAGCAGTTCTTC. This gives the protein CASSSLDRGAYNEQFF.

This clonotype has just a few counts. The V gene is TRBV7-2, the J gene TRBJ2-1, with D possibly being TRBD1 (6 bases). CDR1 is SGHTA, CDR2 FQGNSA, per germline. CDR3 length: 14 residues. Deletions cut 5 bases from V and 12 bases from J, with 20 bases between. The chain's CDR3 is CASSPSLTGIMQFF. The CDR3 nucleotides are TGTGCCAGCAGCCCCTCCTTGACAGGAATCATGCAGTTCTTC.

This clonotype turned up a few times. This CDR3 reads CSARGAVVEQFF. In DNA form, the CDR3 reads TGCAGTGCTAGAGGGGCGGTGGTGGAGCAGTTCTTC. This chain joins TRBV20-1 and TRBJ2-1; D uncertain. Trimming left V 1 base short and J 10 bases short, with 11 bases between. In germline, CDR1 is DFQATT, CDR2 SNEGSKA (reference sequence). The CDR3 runs 12 residues.

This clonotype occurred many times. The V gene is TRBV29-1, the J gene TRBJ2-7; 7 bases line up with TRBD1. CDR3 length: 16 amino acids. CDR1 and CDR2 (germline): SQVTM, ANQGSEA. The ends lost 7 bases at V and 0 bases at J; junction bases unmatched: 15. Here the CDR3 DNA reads TGCAGCGCACGGATTCCGGGACAGCAGAGCTCCTACGAGCAGTACTTC. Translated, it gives CSARIPGQQSSYEQYF.

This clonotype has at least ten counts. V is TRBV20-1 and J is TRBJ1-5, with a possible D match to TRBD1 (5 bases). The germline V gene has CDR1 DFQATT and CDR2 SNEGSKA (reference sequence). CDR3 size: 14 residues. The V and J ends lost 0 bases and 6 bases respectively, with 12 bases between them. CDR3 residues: CSAREGEGGQPQHF. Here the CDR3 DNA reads TGCAGTGCTAGAGAGGGGGAGGGAGGTCAGCCCCAGCATTTT.

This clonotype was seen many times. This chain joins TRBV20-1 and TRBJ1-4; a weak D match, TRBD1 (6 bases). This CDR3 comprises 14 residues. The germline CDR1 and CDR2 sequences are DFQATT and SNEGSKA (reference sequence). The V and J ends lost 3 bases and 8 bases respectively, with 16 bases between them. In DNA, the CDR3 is TGCAGTGCTAGCGGAGGGGGGTCCTTCGAAAAACTGTTTTTT. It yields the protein CSASGGGSFEKLFF.

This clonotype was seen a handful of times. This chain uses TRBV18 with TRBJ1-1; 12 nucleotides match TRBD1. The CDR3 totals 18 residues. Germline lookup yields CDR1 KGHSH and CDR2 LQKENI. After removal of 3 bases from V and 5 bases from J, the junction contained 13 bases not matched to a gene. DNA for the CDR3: TGTGCCAGCTCACCTCCCGTGGGACAGGGGGCATTAGGGACTGAAGCTTTCTTT. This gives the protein CASSPPVGQGALGTEAFF.

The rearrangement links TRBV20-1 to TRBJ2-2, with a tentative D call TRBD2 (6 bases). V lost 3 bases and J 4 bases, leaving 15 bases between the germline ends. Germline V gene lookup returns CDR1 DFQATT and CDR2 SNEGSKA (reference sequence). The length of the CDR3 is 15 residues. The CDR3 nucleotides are TGCAGTGCTAGTGGCGGGGCTGGGGGCACCGGGGAGCTGTTTTTT. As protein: CSASGGAGGTGELFF.

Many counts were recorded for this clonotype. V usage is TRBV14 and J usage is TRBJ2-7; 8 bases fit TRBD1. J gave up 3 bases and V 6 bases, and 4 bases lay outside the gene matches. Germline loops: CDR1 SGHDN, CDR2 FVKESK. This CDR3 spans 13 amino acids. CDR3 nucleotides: TGTGCCAGCAGAGGGACAGGTATCTACGAGCAGTACTTC. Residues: CASRGTGIYEQYF.

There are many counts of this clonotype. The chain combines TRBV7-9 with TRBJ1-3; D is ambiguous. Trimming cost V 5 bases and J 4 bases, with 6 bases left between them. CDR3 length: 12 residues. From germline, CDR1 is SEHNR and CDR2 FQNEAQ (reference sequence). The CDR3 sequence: CASSPSGNTIYF. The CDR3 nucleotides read TGTGCCAGCAGCCCTTCCGGAAACACCATATATTTT.

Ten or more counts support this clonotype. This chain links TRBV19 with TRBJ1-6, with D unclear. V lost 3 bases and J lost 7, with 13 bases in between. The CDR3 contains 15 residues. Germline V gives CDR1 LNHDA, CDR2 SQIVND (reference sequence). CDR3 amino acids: CASSIDARANSPLHF. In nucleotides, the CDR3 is TGTGCCAGTAGTATCGATGCCCGAGCGAATTCACCCCTCCACTTT.